This TCR beta chain stems from a study of T cell changes during pregnancy in multiple sclerosis. Assay: immunoSEQ multiplex PCR; the TCRdb copy retains only in-frame clones and omits some. Among approximately 100,000 clones listed, roughly 90% were seen once. The CDR3 covers 15 residues. Germline V lookup: CDR1 ENHRY, CDR2 SYGVKD. V was clipped by 6 bases and J by 6 bases; unmatched bases: 6. The receptor's source is a female donor with multiple sclerosis, enrolled in a pregnancy study. Sequencing was performed on peripheral blood, taken after pregnancy. The chain employs TRBV10-3 and TRBJ2-1; 12 bases map to TRBD2. The chain's CDR3 is CAIRETSGSGNEQFF. The DNA for the CDR3 is TGTGCCATCAGAGAGACTAGCGGGAGCGGCAATGAGCAGTTCTTC.